What follows describes a single T cell receptor beta chain. The antigen remains undetermined. The PCR had 60 Vbeta and 13 Jbeta primers. The repertoire was sequenced with immunoSEQ multiplex PCR; TCRdb's copy has only in-frame clones and lacks some. The sample includes about 170,000 clones, 70% to 90% of them seen just once. These data originate in a study of cytomegalovirus exposure and HLA in healthy donors. Study findings and constraints: Presence/absence comparisons presumed near-even sequencing depth among donors. What was likely a sequencing artifact was a cluster of highly shared sequence variants. CMV serostatus was the sole immune exposure data available.

This clonotype was sampled from a man aged 18-30 years in good health and CMV-seropositive. The sequenced material came from PBMCs.

In nucleotides, the CDR3 is TGTGCCAGCAGTCGGGGGGCCTTCTACAATGAGCAGTTCTTC. This sequence encodes CASSRGAFYNEQFF. The chain links TRBV2 to TRBJ2-1; D is possibly TRBD2 (7 bases). Trimming removed 5 bases at V and 3 bases at J, with 11 bases between. This CDR3 is built from 14 residues. Per the germline V gene, CDR1 is SNHLY and CDR2 is FYNNEI.